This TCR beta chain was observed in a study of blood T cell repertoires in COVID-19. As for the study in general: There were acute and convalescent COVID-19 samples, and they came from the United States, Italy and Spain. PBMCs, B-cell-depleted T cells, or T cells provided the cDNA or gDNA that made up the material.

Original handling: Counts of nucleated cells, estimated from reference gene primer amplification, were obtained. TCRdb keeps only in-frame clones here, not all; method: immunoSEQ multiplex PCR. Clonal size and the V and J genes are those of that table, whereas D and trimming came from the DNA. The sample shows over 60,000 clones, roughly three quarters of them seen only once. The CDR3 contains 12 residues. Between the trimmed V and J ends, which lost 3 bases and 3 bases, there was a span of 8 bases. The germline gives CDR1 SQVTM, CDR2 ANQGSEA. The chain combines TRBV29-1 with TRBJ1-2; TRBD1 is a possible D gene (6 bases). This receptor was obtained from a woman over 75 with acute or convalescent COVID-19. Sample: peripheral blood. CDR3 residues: CSVDPGDYGYTF. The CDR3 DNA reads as TGCAGCGTTGACCCAGGGGACTATGGCTACACCTTC.